The entry below gives a single TCR beta chain sequence along with its context. What it recognizes is unknown. Trimming pared 4 bases from V and 2 bases from J, leaving 15 bases between. Germline CDR1 and CDR2: SGHAT and FQNNGV. The CDR3 covers 15 residues. The method was immunoSEQ multiplex PCR; TCRdb's version includes in-frame clones alone and lacks a portion of them. The sample lists tens of thousands of clones, about 84% occurring once. These data belong to a study of OX40 agonist ivuxolimab in advanced cancers. Across the whole study: Dose-escalation patients had hepatocellular carcinoma, melanoma, renal cell or head and neck cancer. Whole-study results and caveats: The study did not work out the antigen specificity of the expanded peripheral T cells.

The gene calls are TRBV11-2 and TRBJ2-7; no firm D call. This receptor was identified in an adult with an advanced solid tumor such as melanoma, head and neck, liver or kidney cancer. The sequenced sample was CD4+ or CD8+ T cells sorted from blood, obtained in a trial of the OX40 agonist ivuxolimab. The CDR3 loop is CASSSRTEFPYEQYF. The CDR3 DNA is TGTGCCAGCAGCTCTCGCACGGAATTTCCCTACGAGCAGTACTTC.